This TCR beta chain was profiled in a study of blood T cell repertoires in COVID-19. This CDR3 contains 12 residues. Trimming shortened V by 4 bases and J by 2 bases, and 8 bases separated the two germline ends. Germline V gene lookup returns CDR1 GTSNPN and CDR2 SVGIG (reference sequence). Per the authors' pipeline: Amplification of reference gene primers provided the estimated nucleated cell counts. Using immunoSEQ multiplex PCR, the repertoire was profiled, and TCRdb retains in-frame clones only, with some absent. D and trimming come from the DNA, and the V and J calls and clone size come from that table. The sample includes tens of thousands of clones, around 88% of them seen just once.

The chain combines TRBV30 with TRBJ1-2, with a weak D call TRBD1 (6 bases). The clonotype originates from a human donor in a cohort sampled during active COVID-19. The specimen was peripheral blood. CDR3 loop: CAWTRGNYGYTF. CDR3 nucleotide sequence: TGTGCCTGGACCAGGGGCAACTATGGCTACACCTTC.